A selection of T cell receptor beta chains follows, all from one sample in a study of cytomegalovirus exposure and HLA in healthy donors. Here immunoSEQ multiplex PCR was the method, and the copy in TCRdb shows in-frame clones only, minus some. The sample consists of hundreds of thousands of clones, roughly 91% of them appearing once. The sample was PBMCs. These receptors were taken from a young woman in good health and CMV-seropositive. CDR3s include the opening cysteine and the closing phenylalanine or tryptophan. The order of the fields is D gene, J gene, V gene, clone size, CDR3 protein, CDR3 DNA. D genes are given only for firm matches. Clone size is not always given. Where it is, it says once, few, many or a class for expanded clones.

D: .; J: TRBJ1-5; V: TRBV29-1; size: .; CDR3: CSVEVERNQPQHF; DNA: TGCAGCGTTGAGGTAGAACGCAATCAGCCCCAGCATTTT
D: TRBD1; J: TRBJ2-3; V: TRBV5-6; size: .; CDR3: CASNQLQGASTDTQYF; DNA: TGTGCCAGCAACCAACTGCAGGGGGCGAGCACAGATACGCAGTATTTT
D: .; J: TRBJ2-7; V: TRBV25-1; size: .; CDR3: CASSDSMYEQYF; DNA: TGTGCCAGCAGTGACAGTATGTACGAGCAGTACTTC
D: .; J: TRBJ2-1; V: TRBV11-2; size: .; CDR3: CASSFTTPGNEQFF; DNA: TGTGCCAGCAGCTTTACTACTCCTGGCAATGAGCAGTTCTTC
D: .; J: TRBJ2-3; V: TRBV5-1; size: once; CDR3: CASSLILTGEGADTQYF; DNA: TGCGCCAGCAGCTTGATCTTGACTGGAGAAGGCGCAGATACGCAGTATTTT
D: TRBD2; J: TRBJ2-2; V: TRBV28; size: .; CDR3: CASSSSGANTGELFF; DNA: TGTGCCAGCAGCTCAAGCGGGGCGAACACCGGGGAGCTGTTTTTT
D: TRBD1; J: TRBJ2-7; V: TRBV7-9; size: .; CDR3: CASSLSWGQLAEQYF; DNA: TGTGCCAGCAGCCTGAGTTGGGGACAGCTGGCCGAGCAGTACTTC
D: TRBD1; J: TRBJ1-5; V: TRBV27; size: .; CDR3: CASSFLGQGKDQPQHF; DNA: TGTGCCAGCAGTTTTTTGGGACAGGGGAAGGATCAGCCCCAGCATTTT
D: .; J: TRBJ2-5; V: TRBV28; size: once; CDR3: CASSRPSAKETQYF; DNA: TGTGCCAGCAGCCGCCCTAGCGCCAAAGAGACCCAGTACTTC
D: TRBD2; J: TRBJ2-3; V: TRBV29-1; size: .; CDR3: CSVSTSGQTDTQYF; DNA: TGCAGCGTTTCGACTAGCGGGCAAACAGATACGCAGTATTTT
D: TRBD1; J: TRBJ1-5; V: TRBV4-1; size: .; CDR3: CASSQVQGISNQPQHF; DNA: TGCGCCAGCAGCCAAGTACAGGGGATTAGCAATCAGCCCCAGCATTTT
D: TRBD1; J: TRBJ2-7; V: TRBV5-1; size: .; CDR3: CASSSFGQGHEQYF; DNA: TGCGCCAGCAGCTCCTTTGGACAGGGCCACGAGCAGTACTTC
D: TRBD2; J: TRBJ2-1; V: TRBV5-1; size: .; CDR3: CASSLGLAGLNEQFF; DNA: TGCGCCAGCAGCTTGGGACTAGCGGGGCTGAATGAGCAGTTCTTC
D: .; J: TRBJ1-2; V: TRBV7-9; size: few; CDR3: CASSLEIRENYGYTF; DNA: TGTGCCAGCAGCTTAGAGATTAGGGAGAACTATGGCTACACCTTC
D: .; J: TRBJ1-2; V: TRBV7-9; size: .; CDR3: CASSLVVNYGYTF; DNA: TGTGCCAGCAGCTTAGTAGTGAACTATGGCTACACCTTC
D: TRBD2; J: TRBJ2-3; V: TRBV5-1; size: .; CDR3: CASSPGLVPDTQYF; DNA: TGCGCCAGCAGCCCGGGACTAGTACCAGATACGCAGTATTTT